These T cell receptor beta chains were read from a single sample in a study of regulatory T cells in long-lasting Graves disease. TCRdb processed the multiplex PCR reads anew with MiXCR; each CDR3 protein has one entry. The sample lists under 350,000 distinct CDR3 sequences, 22% seen once, with roughly three fifths in the top ten. This material consisted of peripheral blood mononuclear cells (PBMCs), taken when the disease was refractory, from a patient treated with antithyroid drugs. All receptors derive from a female donor with Graves disease. CDR3s include the opening cysteine and the closing phenylalanine or tryptophan. D genes are given only for firm matches. Expanded clones get a size class; other rows say once, few or many, or leave the size out.

DNA | CDR3 | V | size | D | J
TGTGCCAGCAGTTACCCTGGACAGCCCTATAGCAATCAGCCCCAGCATTTT | CASSYPGQPYSNQPQHF | TRBV28 | many | . | TRBJ1-5
TGCAGCATGACAGGGGTGGATGAGACCCAGTACTTC | CSMTGVDETQYF | TRBV20-1 | many | TRBD1 | TRBJ2-5
TGTGCCAGCAGCAAGCACTTGGCGGCCTCGCGGGAATACGAGCAGTACTTC | CASSKHLAASREYEQYF | TRBV6-1 | . | . | TRBJ2-7
TGTGCCACCAGTGAATGGGGATCCGGGGAGCTGTTTTTT | CATSEWGSGELFF | TRBV24-1 | few | . | TRBJ2-2
TGTGCCAGCAGCTTTCAAGCGGACGCCTTTAGCGAGCAGTACTTC | CASSFQADAFSEQYF | TRBV11-1 | . | . | TRBJ2-7
TGTGCCAGCCGACAGATTCTCTACGAGCAGTACTTC | CASRQILYEQYF | TRBV2 | medium-sized | . | TRBJ2-7
TGTGCCAGCAGTTCCGAAGTGGGTCTTGGAATAAATGGCTACACCTTC | CASSSEVGLGINGYTF | TRBV27 | many | . | TRBJ1-2
TGTGCCAGCATCGGCGTTAAGAGCACAGATACGCAGTATTTT | CASIGVKSTDTQYF | TRBV6-2/TRBV6-3 | . | . | TRBJ2-3
TGTGCCAGCAGCCAATTAGGAGTCCCGTCCTACAATGAGCAGTTCTTC | CASSQLGVPSYNEQFF | TRBV28 | many | . | TRBJ2-1
TGTGCCAGCAGCTACGGCCCGGAAGCTTTCTTT | CASSYGPEAFF | TRBV11-1 | . | . | TRBJ1-1
TGCAGTGCTAAGTTCCCCGGGACAGGGCCCTACGAGCAGTACTTC | CSAKFPGTGPYEQYF | TRBV20-1 | few | TRBD1 | TRBJ2-7
TGTGCCAGCAGTTACCCAGGCAGAGAAGCTTTCTTT | CASSYPGREAFF | TRBV6-2/TRBV6-3 | few | . | TRBJ1-1
TGTGCCATCCCCAGGACAGGGGCAGACACCGGGGAGCTGTTTTTT | CAIPRTGADTGELFF | TRBV10-3 | . | TRBD1 | TRBJ2-2
TGTGCCAGTAGTTCCCCGTCCGGGGAAAATTCTGAAGCTTTCTTT | CASSSPSGENSEAFF | TRBV19 | few | . | TRBJ1-1
TGTGCCAGCAGCCAAGTGGCGGGAGGTGCAGAGACCCAGTACTTC | CASSQVAGGAETQYF | TRBV14 | few | TRBD2 | TRBJ2-5
TGTGCCAGCAGCCTAATTAGCGGGAGGTCGAGAGGGGTCTACGAGCAGTACTTC | CASSLISGRSRGVYEQYF | TRBV11-2 | . | TRBD2 | TRBJ2-7
TGTGCCAGCAGCTTAGCGGGGGCGGAACCTGTTCTCTACGAGCAGTACTTC | CASSLAGAEPVLYEQYF | TRBV11-2 | many | . | TRBJ2-7
TGTGCCATCAGGGGACAGGGAGTCACTGAAGCTTTCTTT | CAIRGQGVTEAFF | TRBV10-3 | . | TRBD1 | TRBJ1-1
TGTGCCAGCAGCTTAGAACCAGCGGGAGGCTCCTACGAGCAGTACTTC | CASSLEPAGGSYEQYF | TRBV7-2 | many | TRBD2 | TRBJ2-7
TGTGCCAGCAGTCCCGACAGGACTTCCTACGAGCAGTACTTC | CASSPDRTSYEQYF | TRBV7-9 | few | . | TRBJ2-7
TGCGCCAGCAGCTTGGAAAGACAGGGCTATGGCTACACCTTC | CASSLERQGYGYTF | TRBV5-1 | . | TRBD1 | TRBJ1-2
TGCAGTGCTATCGGACAGGGAAGATTTCGGAATCAGCCCCAGCATTTT | CSAIGQGRFRNQPQHF | TRBV20-1 | . | TRBD1 | TRBJ1-5
TGTGCCAGCAAACTTTATGGGAGCAATCAGCCCCAGCATTTT | CASKLYGSNQPQHF | TRBV27 | many | . | TRBJ1-5
TGCAGTGCTAGAGATGTTGGGGGGTACCAAGAGACCCAGTACTTC | CSARDVGGYQETQYF | TRBV20-1 | few | . | TRBJ2-5
TGCAGTGCCCGACAGGGTTTAGGAAACATTCAGTACTTC | CSARQGLGNIQYF | TRBV20-1 | . | TRBD1 | TRBJ2-4
TGTGCCAGCAGTTGGGGGGGTCGGGAGACCCAGTACTTC | CASSWGGRETQYF | TRBV9 | . | TRBD2 | TRBJ2-5
TGTGCCAGCAGTTTCACGGATATGAACACTGAAGCTTTCTTT | CASSFTDMNTEAFF | TRBV27 | many | . | TRBJ1-1
TGTGCCAGCAGCCCGGGACCCTTGTCCTACGAGCAGTACTTC | CASSPGPLSYEQYF | TRBV7-6 | . | . | TRBJ2-7
TGTGCCAGCAGTGAATTCAACTCTGGAAACACCATATATTTT | CASSEFNSGNTIYF | TRBV2 | . | . | TRBJ1-3
TGCAGTGCTAGAGTTCCCGAGGGATGGACCGAGCAGTACTTC | CSARVPEGWTEQYF | TRBV20-1 | many | . | TRBJ2-7
TGTGCCAGCAGCACTTCTAGCGGACTTCCAGGGACCCAGTACTTC | CASSTSSGLPGTQYF | TRBV6-2/TRBV6-3 | many | TRBD2 | TRBJ2-5
TGTGCCAGCAGCGGGATGTTGAACACCGGGGAGCTGTTTTTT | CASSGMLNTGELFF | TRBV13 | . | . | TRBJ2-2
TGCAGTGCTAACGAGCGGGAAGTAGAGAGCCAGTACTTC | CSANEREVESQYF | TRBV20-1 | . | TRBD2 | TRBJ2-4
TGTGCCAGCAGTTACAGGGACAACAATCAGCCCCAGCATTTT | CASSYRDNNQPQHF | TRBV6-5 | . | . | TRBJ1-5
TGTGCCAGCAGCCGGGAAGGCGCGAATAATTCACCCCTCCACTTT | CASSREGANNSPLHF | TRBV3-1 | many | . | TRBJ1-6
TGTGCCAGCAGCTTAGACGGGTCATCCTATGGCTACACCTTC | CASSLDGSSYGYTF | TRBV7-2 | many | . | TRBJ1-2
TGTGCCAGCAGCTTGGTTCCGTTCGAGCAGTACTTC | CASSLVPFEQYF | TRBV5-5 | few | . | TRBJ2-7
TGCAGTGCCCTACCGGCTAGCGGCCCGGGGGAGACCCAGTACTTC | CSALPASGPGETQYF | TRBV20-1 | few | TRBD2 | TRBJ2-5
TGTGCCAGCAGTTTAGAACAGGGGTGGTATCAGCCCCAGCATTTT | CASSLEQGWYQPQHF | TRBV28 | many | TRBD1 | TRBJ1-5
TGTGCCAGCAGCGTAGGAGTGCGGGGAGGCACAGATACGCAGTATTTT | CASSVGVRGGTDTQYF | TRBV9 | . | . | TRBJ2-3